Listed below are T cell receptor beta chains from one sample, sequenced in a study of blood T cell repertoires in COVID-19. Assay: immunoSEQ multiplex PCR; the TCRdb copy retains only in-frame clones and omits some. The repertoire holds about 260,000 clones, about 88% seen once, with over 1.5% in the top ten. Sequenced: peripheral blood. Receptors originate from a man aged 25-40 years with active or convalescent COVID-19. Each CDR3 is given with its conserved first and last residue. A D gene is named only where the DNA matches it firmly. Rows may omit the clone size; those that give it use once, few, many or a size class.

TRBV19	TRBD1	NA	TRBJ2-2	14	TGTGCCAGTAGTGGACAGGGCATCACCGGGGAGCTGTTTTTT	CASSGQGITGELFF
TRBV9	NA	NA	TRBJ1-2	15	TGTGCCAGCAGCCCCAGGGTACAGTTGAACTATGGCTACACCTTC	CASSPRVQLNYGYTF
TRBV5-6	TRBD1	NA	TRBJ1-2	17	TGTGCCAGCAGCTTGGAAGTAGTTCTTGGACAGGGGCATGGCTACACCTTC	CASSLEVVLGQGHGYTF
TRBV10-3	TRBD1	NA	TRBJ1-2	15	TGTGCCATCAGCCCACCGGGACAGTCTAACTATGGCTACACCTTC	CAISPPGQSNYGYTF
TRBV13	NA	NA	TRBJ2-7	15	TGTGCCAGCAGCTCTTTCCCAGGAGGTGGTCGGGAGCAGTACTTC	CASSSFPGGGREQYF
TRBV20-1	NA	NA	TRBJ1-1	11	TGCAGTGCTTTTCAGAACACTGAAGCTTTCTTT	CSAFQNTEAFF
TRBV18	NA	few	TRBJ2-5	13	TGTGCCAGCTCACAAGGACTTGCGGAGACCCAGTACTTC	CASSQGLAETQYF
TRBV5-4	NA	NA	TRBJ1-2	14	TGTGCCAGCAGCTCCCCGGCAGGGAACTATGGCTACACCTTC	CASSSPAGNYGYTF
TRBV2	NA	NA	TRBJ2-6	15	TGTGCCAGCCGAGGAGGGAACTCTGGGGCCAACGTCCTGACTTTC	CASRGGNSGANVLTF
TRBV19	NA	NA	TRBJ2-1	16	TGTGCCAGTAGCTCCCCCCGACGGAGCTCCTACAATGAGCAGTTCTTC	CASSSPRRSSYNEQFF
TRBV18	TRBD1	NA	TRBJ2-7	16	TGTGCCAGCTCACCCCAACAGGGGACGGGGTCCTACGAGCAGTACTTC	CASSPQQGTGSYEQYF
TRBV5-8	TRBD2	NA	TRBJ2-7	16	TGTGCCAGCTACCGGCGGACTAGCTCGATCAGTTACGAGCAGTACTTC	CASYRRTSSISYEQYF
TRBV5-4	TRBD2	NA	TRBJ2-7	12	TGTGCCAGCAGTAGCGGGGGGTATGAGCAGTACTTC	CASSSGGYEQYF
TRBV3-1/TRBV3-2	NA	NA	TRBJ1-5	13	TGTGCCAGCAGCCAGACCAGGGAACAGCCCCAGCATTTT	CASSQTREQPQHF